The next 6 T cell receptor beta chains were all read from a single sample in a study of T cells in Graves' hyperthyroidism and ophthalmopathy. Researchers took RNA transcripts and amplified the TCR beta CDR3 regions from them. TCR CDR3 underwent first-round RT-PCR with the HTBI primer set. TCRdb processed the multiplex PCR reads anew with MiXCR; each CDR3 protein has one entry. In the table there are roughly 700,000 distinct CDR3 sequences, roughly 17% of which are singletons. The specimen sequenced was blood. Receptors were obtained from a man between 45 and 60 years old with Graves' hyperthyroidism.

This clonotype has a count of ten or more. The rearrangement uses TRBV3-1 and TRBJ1-2; no firm D call. The CDR3 loop spans 13 amino acids. CDR1 and CDR2 (germline): LGHDT, YNNKEL (reference sequence). The ends were cut back, 1 base at V and 2 bases at J, with 5 bases in the middle. For the CDR3, the DNA is TGTGCCAGCAGCCAAGGACCCAACTATGGCTACACCTTC. It yields the protein CASSQGPNYGYTF.

This clonotype was observed a handful of times. V gene TRBV5-1 combines with J gene TRBJ2-7; 9 bases are shared with TRBD1. Germline lookup yields CDR1 SGHRS and CDR2 YFSETQ. With V trimmed by 4 bases and J by 4 bases, 9 bases remained unmatched. The CDR3 sequence is 15 residues long. The CDR3 nucleotides are TGCGCCAGCAGCGCGGACGGACAGGGGTATTACGAGCAGTACTTC. Protein product: CASSADGQGYYEQYF.

This clonotype was recorded a few times. The rearrangement joins TRBV20-1 to TRBJ2-2; D uncertain. The CDR3 runs 13 residues. Germline CDR1 reads DFQATT; CDR2 reads SNEGSKA (reference sequence). Trimming removed 0 bases from V and 3 bases from J, with 5 bases in between. CDR3 sequence (DNA): TGCAGTGCTAGAGAGGGTTACACCGGGGAGCTGTTTTTT. This codes for CSAREGYTGELFF.

In its sample, this clonotype was seen many times. The V call is TRBV27, the J call TRBJ2-1; 11 bases line up with TRBD2. This CDR3 region has 18 residues. Trimming at V came to 4 bases and at J to 2 bases, leaving 10 bases not matched to a gene. The germline V gene has CDR1 MNHEY and CDR2 SMNVEV (reference sequence). The DNA for the CDR3 is TGTGCCAGCAGTTCCTTCCTAGCGGGAGGCCGGACCTACAATGAGCAGTTCTTC. This gives the protein CASSSFLAGGRTYNEQFF.

The CDR3 loop is CASSLVKYNQPQHF. In DNA form, the CDR3 reads TGTGCCAGCAGCCTTGTAAAGTACAATCAGCCCCAGCATTTT. The chain carries TRBV28 and TRBJ1-5, with D unresolved. Deletions cut 6 bases from V and 3 bases from J, with 12 bases between. The CDR3 is made up of 14 amino acids. The germline V gene encodes CDR1 MDHEN and CDR2 SYDVKM. Full variable domain (outside the CDR3, taken from reference TRBV28 and TRBJ1-5): DVKVTQSSRYLVKRTGEKVFLECVQDMDHENMFWYRQDPGLGLRLIYFSYDVKMKEKGDIPEGYSVSREKKERFSLILESASTNQTSMYLCASSLVKYNQPQHFGDGTRLSIL.

This clonotype showed up just a few times. This chain connects TRBV7-9 to TRBJ2-5, with TRBD1 matching over 9 bases. Germline V gene data show CDR1 as SEHNR and CDR2 as FQNEAQ (reference sequence). The CDR3 covers 14 residues. With V trimmed by 3 bases and J by 5 bases, 4 bases remained unmatched. As DNA, the CDR3 is TGTGCCAGCAGCTTGGGACAGGGATGGGAGACCCAGTACTTC. Translated, it gives CASSLGQGWETQYF. Variable domain in full (rest from reference TRBV7-9 and TRBJ2-5): DTGVSQNPRHKITKRGQNVTFRCDPISEHNRLYWYRQTLGQGPEFLTYFQNEAQLEKSRLLSDRFSAERPKGSFSTLEIQRTEQGDSAMYLCASSLGQGWETQYFGPGTRLLVL.